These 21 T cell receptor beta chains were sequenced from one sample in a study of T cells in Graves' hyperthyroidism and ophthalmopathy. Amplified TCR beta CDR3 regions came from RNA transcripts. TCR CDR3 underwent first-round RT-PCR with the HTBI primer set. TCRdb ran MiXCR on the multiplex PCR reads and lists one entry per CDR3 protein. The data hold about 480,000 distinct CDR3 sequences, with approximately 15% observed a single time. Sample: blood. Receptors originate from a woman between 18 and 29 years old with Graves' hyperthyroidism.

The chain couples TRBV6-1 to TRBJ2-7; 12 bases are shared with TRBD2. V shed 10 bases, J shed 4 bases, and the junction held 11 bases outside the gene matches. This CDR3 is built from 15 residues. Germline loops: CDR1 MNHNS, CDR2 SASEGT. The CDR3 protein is CATRPSGRASYEQYV. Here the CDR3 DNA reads TGTGCCACCCGACCTAGCGGGAGGGCCTCTTACGAGCAGTACGTC.

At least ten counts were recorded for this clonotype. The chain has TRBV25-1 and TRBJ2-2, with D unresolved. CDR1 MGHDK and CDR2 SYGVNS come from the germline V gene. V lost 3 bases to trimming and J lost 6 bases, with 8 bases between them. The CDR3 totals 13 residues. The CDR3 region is CASSDFSPGELFF. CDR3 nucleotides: TGTGCCAGCAGTGATTTTAGCCCCGGGGAGCTGTTTTTT.

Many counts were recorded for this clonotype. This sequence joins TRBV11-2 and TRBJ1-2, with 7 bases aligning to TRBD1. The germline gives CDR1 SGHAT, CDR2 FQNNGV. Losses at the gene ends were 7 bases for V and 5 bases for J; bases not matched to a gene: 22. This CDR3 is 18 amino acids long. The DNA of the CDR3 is TGTGCCAGCACCCCGCCCCGGTCAGGGGGATCGGTCAAGTATGGCTACACCTTC. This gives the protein CASTPPRSGGSVKYGYTF.

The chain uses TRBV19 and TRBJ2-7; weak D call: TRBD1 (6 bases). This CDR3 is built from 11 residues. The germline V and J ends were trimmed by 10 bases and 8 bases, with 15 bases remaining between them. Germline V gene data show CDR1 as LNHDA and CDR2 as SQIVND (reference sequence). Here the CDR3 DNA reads TGTGCCACCAGGACAGCCGAAAAGCAGTACTTC. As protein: CATRTAEKQYF.

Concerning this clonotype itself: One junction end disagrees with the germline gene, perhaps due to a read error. The CDR3 region is CASSPWLENTGELVF. The CDR3 DNA is TGTGCCAGCTCACCTTGGTTAGAGAACACCGGGGAGCTGGTTTTT. The rearrangement uses TRBV18 and TRBJ2-2; a weak D match, TRBD2 (5 bases). CDR3 length: 15 amino acids. CDR1 KGHSH and CDR2 LQKENI come from the germline V gene.

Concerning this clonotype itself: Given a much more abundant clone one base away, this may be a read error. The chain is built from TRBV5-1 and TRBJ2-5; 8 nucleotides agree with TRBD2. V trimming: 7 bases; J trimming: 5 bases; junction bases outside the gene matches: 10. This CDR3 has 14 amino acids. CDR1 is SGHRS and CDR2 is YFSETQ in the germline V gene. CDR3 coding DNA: TGCGCCAGCGGGGAGGAACTAGCGGATGAGACCCAGTACTTC. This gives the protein CASGEELADETQYF.

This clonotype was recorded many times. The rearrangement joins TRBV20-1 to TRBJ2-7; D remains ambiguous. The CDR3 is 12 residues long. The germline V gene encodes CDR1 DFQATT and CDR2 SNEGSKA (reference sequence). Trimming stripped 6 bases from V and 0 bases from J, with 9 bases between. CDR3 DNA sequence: TGCAGTGCCCATCTAGGCTCCTACGAGCAGTACTTC. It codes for CSAHLGSYEQYF.

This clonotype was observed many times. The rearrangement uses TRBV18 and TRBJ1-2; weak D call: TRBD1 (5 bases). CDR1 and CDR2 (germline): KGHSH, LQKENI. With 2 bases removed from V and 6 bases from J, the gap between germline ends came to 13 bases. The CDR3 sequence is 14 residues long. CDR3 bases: TGTGCCAGCTCACCAGGGGCAGGCCGGGATGGCTACACCTTC. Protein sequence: CASSPGAGRDGYTF.

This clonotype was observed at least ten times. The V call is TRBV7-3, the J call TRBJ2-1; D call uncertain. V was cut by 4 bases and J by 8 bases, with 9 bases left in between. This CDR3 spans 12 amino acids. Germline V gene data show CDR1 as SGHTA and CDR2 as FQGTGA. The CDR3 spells CASSSQGDEQFF. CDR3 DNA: TGTGCCAGCAGCTCCCAAGGCGATGAGCAGTTCTTC. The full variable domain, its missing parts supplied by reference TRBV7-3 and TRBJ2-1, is GAGVSQTPSNKVTEKGKYVELRCDPISGHTALYWYRQSLGQGPEFLIYFQGTGAADDSGLPNDRFFAVRPEGSVSTLKIQRTERGDSAVYLCASSSQGDEQFFGPGTRLTVL.

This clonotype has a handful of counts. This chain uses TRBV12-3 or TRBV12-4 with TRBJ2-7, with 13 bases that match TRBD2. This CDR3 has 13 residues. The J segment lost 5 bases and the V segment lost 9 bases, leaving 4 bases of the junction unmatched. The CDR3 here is CASGTSGANEQYV. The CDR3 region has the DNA TGTGCCAGTGGGACTAGCGGGGCTAACGAGCAGTACGTC.

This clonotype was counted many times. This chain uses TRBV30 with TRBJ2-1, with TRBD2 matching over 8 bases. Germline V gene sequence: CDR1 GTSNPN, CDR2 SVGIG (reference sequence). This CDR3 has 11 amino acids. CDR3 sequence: CGSGNYNEQFF. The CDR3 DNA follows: TGTGGTAGCGGGAACTACAATGAGCAGTTCTTC.

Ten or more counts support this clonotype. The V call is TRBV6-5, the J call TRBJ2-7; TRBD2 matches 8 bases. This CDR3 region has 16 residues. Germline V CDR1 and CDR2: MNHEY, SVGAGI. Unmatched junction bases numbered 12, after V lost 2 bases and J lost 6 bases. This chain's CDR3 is CASSYQVRAGDSEQYV. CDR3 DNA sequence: TGTGCCAGCAGTTACCAGGTTCGAGCGGGAGACAGCGAGCAGTACGTC.

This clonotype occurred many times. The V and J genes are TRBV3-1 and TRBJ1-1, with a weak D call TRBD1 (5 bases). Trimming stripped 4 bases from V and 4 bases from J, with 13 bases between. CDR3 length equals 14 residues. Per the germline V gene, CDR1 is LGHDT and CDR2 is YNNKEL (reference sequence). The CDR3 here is CASSRLGGGTEAFF. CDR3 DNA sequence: TGTGCCAGCAGCCGCTTGGGGGGAGGCACTGAAGCTTTCTTT. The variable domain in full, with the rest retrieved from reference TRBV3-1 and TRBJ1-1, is DTAVSQTPKYLVTQMGNDKSIKCEQNLGHDTMYWYKQDSKKFLKIMFSYNNKELIINETVPNRFSPKSPDKAHLNLHINSLELGDSAVYFCASSRLGGGTEAFFGQGTRLTVV.

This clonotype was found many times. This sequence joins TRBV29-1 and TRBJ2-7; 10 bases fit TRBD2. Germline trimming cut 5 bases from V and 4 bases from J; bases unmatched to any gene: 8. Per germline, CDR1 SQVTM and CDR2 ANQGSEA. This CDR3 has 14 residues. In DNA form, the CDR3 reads TGCAGCGTTCAACTAGCGGGGAAAGAATACGAGCAGTACTTC. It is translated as CSVQLAGKEYEQYF.

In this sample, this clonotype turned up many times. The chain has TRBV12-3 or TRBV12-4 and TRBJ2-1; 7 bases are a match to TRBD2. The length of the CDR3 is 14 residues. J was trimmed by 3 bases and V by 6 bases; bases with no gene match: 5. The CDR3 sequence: CASSFRGSYNEQFF. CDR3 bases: TGTGCCAGCAGCTTTCGCGGGAGCTACAATGAGCAGTTCTTC.

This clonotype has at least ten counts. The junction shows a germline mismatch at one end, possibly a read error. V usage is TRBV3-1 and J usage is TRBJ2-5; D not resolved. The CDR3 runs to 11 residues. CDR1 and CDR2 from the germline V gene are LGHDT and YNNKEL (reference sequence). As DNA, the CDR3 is TGTGCCAGCAGCCAAGATATGTTAACTAACTTC. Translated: CASSQDMLTNF.

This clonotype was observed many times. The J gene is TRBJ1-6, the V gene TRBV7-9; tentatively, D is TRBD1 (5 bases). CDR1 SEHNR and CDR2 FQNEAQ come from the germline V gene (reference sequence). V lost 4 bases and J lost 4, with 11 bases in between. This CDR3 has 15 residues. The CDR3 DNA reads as TGTGCCAGCAGCTCGACAGAAAGTTATAATTCACCCCTCCACTTT. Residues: CASSSTESYNSPLHF.

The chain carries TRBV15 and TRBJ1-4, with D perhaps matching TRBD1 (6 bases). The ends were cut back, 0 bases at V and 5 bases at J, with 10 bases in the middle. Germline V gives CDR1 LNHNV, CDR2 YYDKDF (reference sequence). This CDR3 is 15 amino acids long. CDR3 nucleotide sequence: TGTGCCACCAGCAGAGAGTCAGGGGCGAATGAAAAACTGTTTTTT. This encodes CATSRESGANEKLFF.

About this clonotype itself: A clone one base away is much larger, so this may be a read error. The CDR3 bases are TGTGCCAGCAGCTTCTCCGGGGAGGGACAGTACAGTGAGCAGTTCTTC. Protein: CASSFSGEGQYSEQFF. This sequence joins TRBV7-9 and TRBJ2-1, with D perhaps being TRBD1 or TRBD2 (7 bases each). This CDR3 region has 16 residues. The germline CDR1 and CDR2 sequences are SEHNR and FQNEAQ (reference sequence). The entire variable domain, with the rest obtained from reference TRBV7-9 and TRBJ2-1, is as follows: DTGVSQNPRHKITKRGQNVTFRCDPISEHNRLYWYRQTLGQGPEFLTYFQNEAQLEKSRLLSDRFSAERPKGSFSTLEIQRTEQGDSAMYLCASSFSGEGQYSEQFFGPGTRLTVL.

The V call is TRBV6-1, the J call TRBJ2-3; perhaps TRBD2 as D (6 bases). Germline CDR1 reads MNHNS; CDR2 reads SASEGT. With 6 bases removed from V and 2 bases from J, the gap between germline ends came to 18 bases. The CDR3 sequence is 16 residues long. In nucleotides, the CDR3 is TGTGCCAGCAGACACGGGAGAGGGCTCTACACAGATACGCAGTATTTT. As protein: CASRHGRGLYTDTQYF.

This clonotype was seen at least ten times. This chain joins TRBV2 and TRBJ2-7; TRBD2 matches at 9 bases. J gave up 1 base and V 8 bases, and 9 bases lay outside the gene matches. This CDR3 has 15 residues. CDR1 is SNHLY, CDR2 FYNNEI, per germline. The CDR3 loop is CASGRGGLASYEQYF. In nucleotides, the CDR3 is TGTGCCAGCGGTCGTGGAGGACTAGCGTCCTACGAGCAGTACTTC.